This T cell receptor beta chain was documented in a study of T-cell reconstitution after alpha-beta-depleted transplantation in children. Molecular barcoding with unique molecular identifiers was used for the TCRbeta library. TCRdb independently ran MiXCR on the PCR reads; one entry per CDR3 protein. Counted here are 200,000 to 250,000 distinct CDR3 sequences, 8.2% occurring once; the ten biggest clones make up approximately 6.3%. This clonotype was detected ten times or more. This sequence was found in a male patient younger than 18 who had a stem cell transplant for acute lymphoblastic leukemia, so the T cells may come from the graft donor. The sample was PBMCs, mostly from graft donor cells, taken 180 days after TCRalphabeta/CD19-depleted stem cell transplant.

The CDR3 DNA follows: TGTGCCAGCAGTGAAGGAGTAAACGAGCAGTACTTC. Protein: CASSEGVNEQYF. The rearrangement uses TRBV2 and TRBJ2-7; D is undetermined. Per germline, CDR1 SNHLY and CDR2 FYNNEI. The CDR3 spans 12 residues. Trimming pared 1 base from V and 5 bases from J, leaving 6 bases between.